This T cell receptor beta chain was recovered during a study of T cell repertoires in cytomegalovirus infection. As for the study in general: Public TCR beta signature analysis indicated the presence of both CMV infection and matching HLA type.

The table lists this clonotype with a few counts. Its specificity is unknown. Study-wide points: What dominated the ex vivo response were HLA-C-restricted CMV-specific TCR beta clonotypes. Identification of carriers of CMV plus the relevant HLA was achieved through cumulative public TCR beta family frequency.

The CDR3 has 14 amino acids. V lost 3 bases and J lost 3, with 12 bases in between. The germline V gene has CDR1 MNHNY and CDR2 SVGAGI (reference sequence). One entry per CDR3 protein results from TCRdb running MiXCR on the reads. The sample contains 250,000 to 350,000 distinct CDR3 sequences, 20% to 30% of which appear only once. Sample: PBMCs. The rearrangement links TRBV6-6 to TRBJ2-7; D perhaps matches TRBD2 (5 bases). This TCR was sampled from a human donor in good health (CMV status not recorded). Some clones in this sample may be carry-over from other donors' samples. The CDR3 protein is CASSYTGFNYEQYF. CDR3 coding DNA: TGTGCCAGCAGTTATACGGGGTTCAACTACGAGCAGTACTTC.